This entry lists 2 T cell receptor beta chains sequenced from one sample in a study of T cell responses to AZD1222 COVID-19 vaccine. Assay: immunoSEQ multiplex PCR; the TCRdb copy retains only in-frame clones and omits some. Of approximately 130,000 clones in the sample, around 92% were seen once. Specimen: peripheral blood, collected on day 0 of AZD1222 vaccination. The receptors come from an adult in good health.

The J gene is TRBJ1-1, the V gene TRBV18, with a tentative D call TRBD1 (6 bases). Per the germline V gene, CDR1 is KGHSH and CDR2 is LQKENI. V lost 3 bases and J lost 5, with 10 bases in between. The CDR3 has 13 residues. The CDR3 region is CASSPSRGTEAFF. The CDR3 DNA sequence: TGTGCCAGCTCACCGTCCAGGGGAACTGAAGCTTTCTTT. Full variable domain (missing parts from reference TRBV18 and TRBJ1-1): NAGVMQNPRHLVRRRGQEARLRCSPMKGHSHVYWYRQLPEEGLKFMVYLQKENIIDESGMPKERFSAEFPKEGPSILRIQQVVRGDSAAYFCASSPSRGTEAFFGQGTRLTVV.

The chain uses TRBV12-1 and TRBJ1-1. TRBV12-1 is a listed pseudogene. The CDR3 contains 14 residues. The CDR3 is CASSKLDSNTEAFF. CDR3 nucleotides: TGTGCCAGCAGCAAATTAGACTCGAACACTGAAGCTTTCTTT.